These 16 T cell receptor beta chains originate from one sample sequenced in a study of cytomegalovirus exposure and HLA in healthy donors. PCR employed 60 Vbeta and 13 Jbeta primers. Profiled with immunoSEQ multiplex PCR; TCRdb holds only in-frame clones, not every one. This table holds under 150,000 clones, roughly 80% found once. Sequenced input: PBMCs. The receptors were sampled from a man younger than 40 in good health and CMV-seronegative.

This clone was counted a few times. The CDR3 spells CASSGRGTSASYEQYF. The CDR3 DNA follows: TGCGCCAGCAGTGGCCGCGGGACTAGTGCCTCCTACGAGCAGTACTTC. This chain connects TRBV10-1 to TRBJ2-7; the match to TRBD2 covers 8 bases. CDR1 WNHNN and CDR2 SYGVQD come from the germline V gene (reference sequence). The CDR3 consists of 16 residues. V was clipped by 4 bases and J by 0 bases; unmatched bases: 8.

V gene TRBV5-6 combines with J gene TRBJ2-5; no definite D call. V lost 4 bases, J lost 1 base, and 8 bases lay in between. In germline, CDR1 is SGHDT, CDR2 YYEEEE. There are 13 residues in the CDR3. CDR3 coding DNA: TGTGCCAGCAGCCCCTTATCCCAAGAGACCCAGTACTTC. As protein: CASSPLSQETQYF.

This chain connects TRBV15 to TRBJ1-4; perhaps TRBD1 as D (6 bases). Germline values: CDR1 LNHNV, CDR2 YYDKDF (reference sequence). V lost 0 bases and J 7 bases, leaving 9 bases between the germline ends. The CDR3 has 14 residues. The CDR3 nucleotides are TGTGCCACCAGCAGAGATCAGACAGGTGAAAAACTGTTTTTT. Its translation: CATSRDQTGEKLFF.

The chain combines TRBV6-6 with TRBJ1-2, with TRBD1 as a possible D gene (6 bases). CDR3 size: 12 residues. Trimming removed 5 bases at V and 8 bases at J, with 12 bases between. Germline V gives CDR1 MNHNY, CDR2 SVGAGI (reference sequence). CDR3 in amino acids: CASSTTGRGYTF. The CDR3 DNA reads as TGTGCCAGCAGTACGACAGGTCGGGGCTACACCTTC.

The chain carries TRBV28 and TRBJ1-4; 7 nucleotides match TRBD1. This CDR3 contains 17 residues. The germline CDR1 and CDR2 sequences are MDHEN and SYDVKM. V shed 5 bases and J 5 bases; nucleotides not matched to a gene: 14. The chain's CDR3 is CASSPPRDRRLNEKLFF. CDR3 coding DNA: TGTGCCAGCAGTCCCCCCCGGGACAGAAGGCTAAATGAAAAACTGTTTTTT. The full variable domain, rest sourced from reference TRBV28 and TRBJ1-4, is DVKVTQSSRYLVKRTGEKVFLECVQDMDHENMFWYRQDPGLGLRLIYFSYDVKMKEKGDIPEGYSVSREKKERFSLILESASTNQTSMYLCASSPPRDRRLNEKLFFGSGTQLSVL.

V is TRBV19 and J is TRBJ1-2, with D possibly TRBD1 on 6 matching bases. Between the trimmed V and J ends, which lost 11 bases and 3 bases, there was a span of 10 bases. Germline assignment: CDR1 LNHDA and CDR2 SQIVND (reference sequence). The CDR3 has 11 amino acids. In DNA form, the CDR3 reads TGTGCCGGGGGCGTGGACTATGGCTACACCTTC. The encoded protein is CAGGVDYGYTF. Full variable domain (outside the CDR3, taken from reference TRBV19 and TRBJ1-2): DGGITQSPKYLFRKEGQNVTLSCEQNLNHDAMYWYRQDPGQGLRLIYYSQIVNDFQKGDIAEGYSVSREKKESFPLTVTSAQKNPTAFYLCAGGVDYGYTFGSGTRLTVV.

J is TRBJ2-2 and V is TRBV18, with 7 bases lining up with TRBD1. Trimming took 3 bases from V and 2 from J; bases not matched to a gene: 6. CDR1 and CDR2 from the germline V gene are KGHSH and LQKENI. This CDR3 is 16 amino acids long. The CDR3 coding sequence is TGTGCCAGCTCACCGAACAGGGGCCCCAACACCGGGGAGCTGTTTTTT. It encodes CASSPNRGPNTGELFF.

For this clone: The junction departs from germline at one end; a sequencing error may be responsible. The rearrangement links TRBV27 to TRBJ2-7, with TRBD1 matching 7 bases. Germline V CDR1 and CDR2: MNHEY, SMNVEV (reference sequence). This CDR3 has 12 residues. The chain's CDR3 is CASTLTPGRGSF. CDR3 in DNA: TGTGCCAGCACCCTAACCCCCGGCAGGGGGTCCTTC.

This chain connects TRBV5-1 to TRBJ2-1; TRBD1 agrees at 9 bases. Losses at the gene ends were 4 bases for V and 7 bases for J; bases not matched to a gene: 9. The CDR3 is 15 residues long. Per germline, CDR1 SGHRS and CDR2 YFSETQ. This CDR3 is CASSLAGTGSNEQFF. CDR3 bases: TGCGCCAGCAGCCTGGCCGGGACAGGGTCAAATGAGCAGTTCTTC.

This clone was recorded a few times. The chain is built from TRBV19 and TRBJ2-5; D is uncertain. The germline CDR1 and CDR2 sequences are LNHDA and SQIVND (reference sequence). The ends were cut back, 2 bases at V and 0 bases at J, with 7 bases in the middle. There are 14 residues in the CDR3. The CDR3 region is CASSILGHQETQYF. As DNA, the CDR3 is TGTGCCAGTAGTATATTGGGCCACCAAGAGACCCAGTACTTC.

The chain employs TRBV29-1 and TRBJ1-1; maybe TRBD1 (5 bases). V lost 4 bases and J lost 7, with 19 bases in between. CDR1 and CDR2 from the germline V gene are SQVTM and ANQGSEA. The length of the CDR3 is 14 residues. CDR3 in amino acids: CSVGVVGSDNEAFF. CDR3 bases: TGCAGCGTTGGTGTGGTGGGATCGGACAATGAAGCTTTCTTT.

The V gene is TRBV9, the J gene TRBJ1-5; possible D gene TRBD1, 5 bases. The V gene's germline CDR1 is SGDLS and CDR2 YYNGEE. V dropped 3 bases and J dropped 4 bases, with 14 bases sitting between them. The CDR3 consists of 15 residues. The CDR3 sequence is CASSAHATENQPQHF. The CDR3 coding sequence is TGTGCCAGCAGCGCCCATGCGACAGAGAATCAGCCCCAGCATTTT. The entire variable domain, with the rest obtained from reference TRBV9 and TRBJ1-5, is as follows: DSGVTQTPKHLITATGQRVTLRCSPRSGDLSVYWYQQSLDQGLQFLIQYYNGEERAKGNILERFSAQQFPDLHSELNLSSLELGDSALYFCASSAHATENQPQHFGDGTRLSIL.

The V call is TRBV5-4, the J call TRBJ2-6, with D unresolved. Between the trimmed V and J ends, which lost 0 bases and 0 bases, there was a span of 4 bases. This CDR3 has 15 amino acids. Germline V lookup: CDR1 SGHNT, CDR2 YYREEE (reference sequence). The CDR3 is CASSLGASGANVLTF. The CDR3, as DNA: TGTGCCAGCAGCTTGGGGGCCTCTGGGGCCAACGTCCTGACTTTC.

This sequence joins TRBV5-1 and TRBJ2-7; the match to TRBD1 covers 9 bases. The CDR3 runs 13 residues. Per germline, CDR1 SGHRS and CDR2 YFSETQ. V lost 4 bases and J lost 5; bases outside the gene matches: 4. CDR3 coding DNA: TGCGCCAGCAGCCTAGGACAGGGGAACGAGCAGTACTTC. It yields the protein CASSLGQGNEQYF.

CDR3 in amino acids: CASSPPEGLSKFRFGTDTQYF. The CDR3 nucleotides read TGTGCCAGCAGCCCCCCTGAGGGACTCAGCAAATTTCGCTTCGGCACAGATACGCAGTATTTT. The genes are TRBV28 and TRBJ2-3; weak D call: TRBD2 (6 bases). The CDR3 length is 21 residues. Trimming removed 6 bases from V and 1 base from J, with 32 bases in between. CDR1 is MDHEN and CDR2 is SYDVKM in the germline V gene.

With respect to this clone: Sequence at one end of the junction differs from germline and may be a read error. Written as DNA, the CDR3 is TGTTCCAGCAGCTTAGTAGGTAGCGGGAGATATAGAGAGCAGTACTTC. Amino acids: CSSSLVGSGRYREQYF. The chain combines TRBV7-9 with TRBJ2-7; the match to TRBD2 covers 9 bases. Germline lookup yields CDR1 SEHNR and CDR2 FQNEAQ (reference sequence). The CDR3 has 16 residues.